This T cell receptor beta chain was identified in a study of Graves' ophthalmopathy and Graves' hyperthyroidism. The overall study: Prior to any treatment, peripheral blood was collected at the time of initial diagnosis. Study-wide points: With a specificity of just over 72% and a sensitivity of just under 71%, the model predicted ophthalmopathy progression. Cross-validated, the 13-signature model showed 87.88%/81.08% sensitivity/specificity, and 80%/75% in the test set. In blood, most expanded thyroid clonotypes above 0.001 frequency were also detected.

Using RNA transcripts, the TCR beta CDR3 regions were amplified. The authors performed first-round RT-PCR with HTBI primers and then a second-round multiplex PCR. From the multiplex PCR reads, TCRdb called clonotypes with MiXCR, one entry per CDR3 protein. The sample comprises hundreds of thousands of distinct CDR3 sequences, approximately 42% of which are singletons, and about half rests with the top ten. Worth noting for this clonotype: No antigen is known for it.

This CDR3 has 13 residues. Germline V gene lookup returns CDR1 SGHTA and CDR2 FQGNSA. The V gene lost 0 bases and the J gene lost 4 bases, with 6 bases spanning the gap. The rearrangement links TRBV7-2 to TRBJ2-5; no definite D call. The sequence came from an adult man with Graves' ophthalmopathy. Source material: peripheral blood. The CDR3: CASSLAMAETQYF. CDR3 DNA: TGTGCCAGCAGCTTAGCCATGGCAGAGACCCAGTACTTC.